Detailed here is one T cell receptor beta chain. Germline V gives CDR1 MDHEN, CDR2 SYDVKM. The CDR3 runs to 12 residues. The V and J ends lost 2 bases and 3 bases respectively, with 5 bases between them. This specimen comes from a study of blood T cell repertoires in COVID-19. Study in general: PBMCs, B-cell-depleted T cells, or T cells provided the cDNA or gDNA that made up the material.

Source study methods: Reference gene primer amplification gave estimated nucleated cell counts. The protocol was immunoSEQ multiplex PCR, while the TCRdb copy is restricted to in-frame clones and leaves out a portion. That table gives V, J and clone size, and the DNA gave D and trimming. This table has about 150,000 clones, approximately 86% appearing once. Seattle participants joined during active infection and were tracked over time. The sequence was collected from a woman older than 75 with COVID-19, enrolled during active disease. Sequenced input: peripheral blood. The chain carries TRBV28 and TRBJ2-7, with D possibly matching TRBD1 (5 bases). This chain's CDR3 is CASSLTGYEQYF. CDR3 nucleotide sequence: TGTGCCAGCAGTTTAACAGGCTACGAGCAGTACTTC.